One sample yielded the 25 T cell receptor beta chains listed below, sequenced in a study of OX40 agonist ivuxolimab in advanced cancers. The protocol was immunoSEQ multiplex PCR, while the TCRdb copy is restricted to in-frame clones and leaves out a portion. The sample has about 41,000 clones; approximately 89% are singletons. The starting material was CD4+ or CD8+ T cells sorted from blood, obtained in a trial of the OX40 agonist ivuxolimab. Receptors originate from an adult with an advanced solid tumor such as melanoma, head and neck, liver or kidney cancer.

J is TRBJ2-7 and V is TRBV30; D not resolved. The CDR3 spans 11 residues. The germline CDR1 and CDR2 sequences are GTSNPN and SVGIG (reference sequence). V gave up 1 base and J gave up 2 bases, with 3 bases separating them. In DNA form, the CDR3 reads TGTGCCTGGAGTGGTACCTACGAGCAGTACTTC. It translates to CAWSGTYEQYF.

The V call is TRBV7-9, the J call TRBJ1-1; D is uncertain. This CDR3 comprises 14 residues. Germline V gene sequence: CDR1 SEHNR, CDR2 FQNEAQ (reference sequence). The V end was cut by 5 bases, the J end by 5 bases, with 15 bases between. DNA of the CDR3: TGTGCCAGCAGCCCCGTCCCGGAGGAGACTGAAGCTTTCTTT. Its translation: CASSPVPEETEAFF.

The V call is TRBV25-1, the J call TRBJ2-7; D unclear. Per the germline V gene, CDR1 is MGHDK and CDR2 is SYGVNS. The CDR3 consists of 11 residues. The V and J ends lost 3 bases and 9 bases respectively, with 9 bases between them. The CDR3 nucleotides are TGTGCCAGCAGTGATGGGGTCGGGCAGTACTTC. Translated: CASSDGVGQYF.

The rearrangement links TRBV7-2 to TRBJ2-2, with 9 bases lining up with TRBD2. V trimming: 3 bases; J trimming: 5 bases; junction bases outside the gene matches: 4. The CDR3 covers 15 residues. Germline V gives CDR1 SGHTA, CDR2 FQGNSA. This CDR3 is CASSFLAGPTGELFF. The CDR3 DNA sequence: TGTGCCAGCAGCTTCCTAGCGGGACCGACCGGGGAGCTGTTTTTT. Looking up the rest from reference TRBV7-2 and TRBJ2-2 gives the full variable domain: GAGVSQSPSNKVTEKGKDVELRCDPISGHTALYWYRQSLGQGLEFLIYFQGNSAPDKSGLPSDRFSAERTGGSVSTLTIQRTQQEDSAVYLCASSFLAGPTGELFFGEGSRLTVL.

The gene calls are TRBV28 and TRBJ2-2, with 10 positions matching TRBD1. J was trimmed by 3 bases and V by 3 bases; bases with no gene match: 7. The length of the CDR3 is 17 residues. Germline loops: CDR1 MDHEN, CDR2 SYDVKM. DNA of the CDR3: TGTGCCAGCAGTTTCCCCATCGACAGGGGGCACACCGGGGAGCTGTTTTTT. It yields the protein CASSFPIDRGHTGELFF.

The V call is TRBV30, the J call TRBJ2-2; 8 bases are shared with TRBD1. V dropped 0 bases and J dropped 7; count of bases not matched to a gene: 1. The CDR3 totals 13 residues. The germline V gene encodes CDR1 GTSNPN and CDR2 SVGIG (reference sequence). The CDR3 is CAWSVQGDGELFF. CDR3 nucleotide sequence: TGTGCCTGGAGTGTACAGGGGGACGGGGAGCTGTTTTTT.

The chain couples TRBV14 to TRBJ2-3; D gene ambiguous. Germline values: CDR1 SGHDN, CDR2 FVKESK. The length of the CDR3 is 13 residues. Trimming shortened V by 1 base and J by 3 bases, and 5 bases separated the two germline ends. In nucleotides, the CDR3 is TGTGCCAGCAGCCAAGTGGTTACAGATACGCAGTATTTT. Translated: CASSQVVTDTQYF.

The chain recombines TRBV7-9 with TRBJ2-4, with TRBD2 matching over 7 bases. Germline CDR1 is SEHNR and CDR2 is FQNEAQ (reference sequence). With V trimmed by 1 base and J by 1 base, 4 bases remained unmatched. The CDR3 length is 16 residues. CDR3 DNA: TGTGCCAGCAGCTTAGGAGCGGGATTGGCCAAAAACATTCAGTACTTC. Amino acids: CASSLGAGLAKNIQYF.

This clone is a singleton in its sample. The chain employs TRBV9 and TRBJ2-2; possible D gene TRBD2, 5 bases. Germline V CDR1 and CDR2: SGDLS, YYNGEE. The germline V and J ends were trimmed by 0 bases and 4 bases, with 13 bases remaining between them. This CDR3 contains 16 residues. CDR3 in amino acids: CASSVAAGGLTGELFF. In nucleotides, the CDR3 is TGTGCCAGCAGCGTAGCGGCAGGCGGGCTCACCGGGGAGCTGTTTTTT.

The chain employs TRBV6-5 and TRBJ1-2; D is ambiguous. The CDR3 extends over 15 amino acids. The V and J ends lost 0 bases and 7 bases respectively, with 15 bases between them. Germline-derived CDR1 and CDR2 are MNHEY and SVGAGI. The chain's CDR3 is CASSYSGARKAGYTF. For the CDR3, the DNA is TGTGCCAGCAGTTACTCGGGCGCCAGGAAAGCTGGCTACACCTTC.

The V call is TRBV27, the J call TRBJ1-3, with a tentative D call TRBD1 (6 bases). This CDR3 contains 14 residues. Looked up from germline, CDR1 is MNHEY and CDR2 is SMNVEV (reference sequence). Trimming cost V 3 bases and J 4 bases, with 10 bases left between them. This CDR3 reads CASSFGTPGNTIYF. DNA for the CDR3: TGTGCCAGCAGTTTTGGGACACCCGGAAACACCATATATTTT.

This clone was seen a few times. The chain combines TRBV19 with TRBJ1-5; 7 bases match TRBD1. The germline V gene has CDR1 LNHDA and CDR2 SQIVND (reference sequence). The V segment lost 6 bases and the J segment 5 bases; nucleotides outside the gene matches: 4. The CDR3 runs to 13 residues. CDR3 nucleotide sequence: TGTGCCAGTAGCAACGACAGGGATCAGCCCCAGCATTTT. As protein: CASSNDRDQPQHF. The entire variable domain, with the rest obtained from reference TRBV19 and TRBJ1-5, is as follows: DGGITQSPKYLFRKEGQNVTLSCEQNLNHDAMYWYRQDPGQGLRLIYYSQIVNDFQKGDIAEGYSVSREKKESFPLTVTSAQKNPTAFYLCASSNDRDQPQHFGDGTRLSIL.

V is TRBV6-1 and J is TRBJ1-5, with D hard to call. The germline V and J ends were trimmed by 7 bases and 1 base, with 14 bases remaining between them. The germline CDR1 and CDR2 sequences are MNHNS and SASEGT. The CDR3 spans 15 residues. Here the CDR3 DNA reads TGTGCCAGCACCCCGACAAGGGCCAGCAATCAGCCCCAGCATTTT. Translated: CASTPTRASNQPQHF.

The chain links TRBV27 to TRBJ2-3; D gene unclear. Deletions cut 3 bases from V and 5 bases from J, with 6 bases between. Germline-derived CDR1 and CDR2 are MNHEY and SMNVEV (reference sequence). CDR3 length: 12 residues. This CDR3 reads CASSLVVDTQYF. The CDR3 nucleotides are TGTGCCAGCAGTTTGGTAGTAGATACGCAGTATTTT.

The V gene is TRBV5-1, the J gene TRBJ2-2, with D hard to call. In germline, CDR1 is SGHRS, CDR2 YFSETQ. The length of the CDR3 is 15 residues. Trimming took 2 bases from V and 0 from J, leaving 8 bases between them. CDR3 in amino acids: CASSFAASNTGELFF. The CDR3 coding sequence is TGCGCCAGCAGCTTCGCGGCCTCGAACACCGGGGAGCTGTTTTTT.

Here the CDR3 reads CASSPWGSDPDTQYF. CDR3 DNA sequence: TGTGCCAGTAGCCCCTGGGGGTCAGATCCAGATACGCAGTATTTT. The genes are TRBV19 and TRBJ2-3, with D perhaps assigned TRBD1 or TRBD2 (5 bases each). Germline loops: CDR1 LNHDA, CDR2 SQIVND (reference sequence). The CDR3 is made up of 15 amino acids. V lost 6 bases to trimming and J lost 4 bases, with 17 bases between them.

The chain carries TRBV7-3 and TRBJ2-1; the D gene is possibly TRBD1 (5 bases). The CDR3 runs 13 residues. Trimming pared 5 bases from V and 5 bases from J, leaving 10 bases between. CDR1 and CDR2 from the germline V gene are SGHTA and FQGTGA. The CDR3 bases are TGTGCCAGCAGCCTTGGACAACACAATGAGCAGTTCTTC. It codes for CASSLGQHNEQFF.

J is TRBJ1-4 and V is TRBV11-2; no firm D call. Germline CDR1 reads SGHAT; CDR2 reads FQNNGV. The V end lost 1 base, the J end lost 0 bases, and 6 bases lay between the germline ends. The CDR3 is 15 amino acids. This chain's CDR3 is CASSLVGATNEKLFF. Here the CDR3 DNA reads TGTGCCAGCAGCTTAGTCGGCGCAACTAATGAAAAACTGTTTTTT.

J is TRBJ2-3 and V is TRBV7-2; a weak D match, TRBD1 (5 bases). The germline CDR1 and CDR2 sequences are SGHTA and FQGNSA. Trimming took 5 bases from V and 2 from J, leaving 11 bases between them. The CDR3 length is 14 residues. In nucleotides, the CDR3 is TGTGCCAGCAGCATTACAGGTTTCACAGATACGCAGTATTTT. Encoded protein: CASSITGFTDTQYF.

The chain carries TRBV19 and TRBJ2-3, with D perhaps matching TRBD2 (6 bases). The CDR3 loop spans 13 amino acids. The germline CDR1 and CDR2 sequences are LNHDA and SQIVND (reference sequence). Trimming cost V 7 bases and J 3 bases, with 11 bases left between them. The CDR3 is CASNTGRTDTQYF. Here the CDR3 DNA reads TGTGCCAGTAATACGGGGAGGACAGATACGCAGTATTTT.

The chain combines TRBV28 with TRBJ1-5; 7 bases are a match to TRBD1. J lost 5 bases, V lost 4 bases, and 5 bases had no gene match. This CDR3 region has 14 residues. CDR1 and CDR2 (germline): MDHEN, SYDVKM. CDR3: CASSSGQAYQPQHF. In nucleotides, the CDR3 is TGTGCCAGCAGTTCCGGACAGGCTTATCAGCCCCAGCATTTT. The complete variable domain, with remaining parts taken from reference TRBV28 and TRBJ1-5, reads DVKVTQSSRYLVKRTGEKVFLECVQDMDHENMFWYRQDPGLGLRLIYFSYDVKMKEKGDIPEGYSVSREKKERFSLILESASTNQTSMYLCASSSGQAYQPQHFGDGTRLSIL.

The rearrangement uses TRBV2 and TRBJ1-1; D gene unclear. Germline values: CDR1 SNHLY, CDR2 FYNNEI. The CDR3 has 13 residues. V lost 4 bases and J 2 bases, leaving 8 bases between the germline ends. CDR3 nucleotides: TGTGCCAGCAGTGTCCAGGCTAACACTGAAGCTTTCTTT. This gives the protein CASSVQANTEAFF.

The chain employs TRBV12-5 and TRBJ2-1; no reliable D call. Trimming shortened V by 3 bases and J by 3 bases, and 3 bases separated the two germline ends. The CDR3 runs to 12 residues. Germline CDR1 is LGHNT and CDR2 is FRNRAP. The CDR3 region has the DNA TGTGCTAGTGGTTTCAGCTACAATGAGCAGTTCTTC. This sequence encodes CASGFSYNEQFF.

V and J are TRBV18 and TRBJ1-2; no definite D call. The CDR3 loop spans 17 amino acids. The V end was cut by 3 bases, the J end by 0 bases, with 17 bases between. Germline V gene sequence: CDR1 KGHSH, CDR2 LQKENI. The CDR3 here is CASSPVSGGEANYGYTF. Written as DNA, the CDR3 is TGTGCCAGCTCACCGGTGTCGGGTGGCGAAGCTAACTATGGCTACACCTTC.

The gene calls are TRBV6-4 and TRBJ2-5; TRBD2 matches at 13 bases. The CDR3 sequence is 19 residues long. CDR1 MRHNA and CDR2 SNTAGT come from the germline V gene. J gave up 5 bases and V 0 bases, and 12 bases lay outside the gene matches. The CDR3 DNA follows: TGTGCCAGCAGTGACTCGACCCCTGGACTAGCGGGAGCTTTTGAGACCCAGTACTTC. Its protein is CASSDSTPGLAGAFETQYF.